This T cell receptor beta chain originates from a study of cytomegalovirus exposure and HLA in healthy donors (dated by TCRdb to about 2017). In the study overall: An earlier analysis of around 600 of the donors reported approximately 300 Gb of sequence data and roughly 110 million unique TCR beta sequences from approximately 180 million T cells. Donor age, sex, ethnicity and CMV serostatus were compiled together with the repertoire data. An early release that covered roughly 600 HLA-typed donors contained around 330 gigabases of sequencing data and some 87 million unique TCR sequences. On average, around 200,000 unique TCR beta nucleotide sequences were sequenced per donor among 398 genotyped donors of the cohort, with 15% to 20% of those sequences being non-productive. About five DR-DQ haplotypes were treated as single units for association and clustering because of strong linkage in the cohort. Using immunosequencing, the study profiled T cell repertoires from around 680 subjects and related those repertoires to cytomegalovirus serostatus. To predict cytomegalovirus infection status, the study brought together high-throughput TCR immunosequencing, statistical association of individual TCRs with disease status, and machine learning. The study was designed to test whether signatures of past pathogen exposure could be identified by cataloging public T cell receptors. A later genetic analysis took genome-wide SNP genotypes for about 55% of the 666 donors and used that subset as a discovery cohort. HLA typing included class I and class II loci at four-digit resolution. The later analysis used no new phenotypic data to find candidate immune exposures, relying instead on TCR beta sequences and their occurrence across donors. All discovery cohort repertoires had been generated using a single sequencing platform. In addition to the first cohort of around 670 subjects, a separate validation cohort of about 120 different subjects was used. Of the 300 to 500 genotyped donors, more than 75% were placed in the genetic ancestry cluster associated with self-reported Caucasian donors. In a later analysis, previously published TCR beta repertoires from 550 to 750 donors were re-analyzed and high-resolution HLA genotyping was added so that TCR occurrence patterns could be studied. Typing coverage differed by locus: A, B, C, DRB1 and DQB1 were typed in roughly 620-630 donors, DQA1 in 522, DPA1 in around 580, and DPB1 in 400 to 490. An earlier analysis of 587 of the donors applied high-throughput TCR beta sequencing to assess whether each TCR beta V gene segment acted as functional or pseudogenic.

CDR1 and CDR2, looked up from the germline V gene, are SGHVS and FNYEAQ. Including the terminal cysteine and phenylalanine, the CDR3 comprises 19 residues. Only the CDR3 region is kept as DNA, spanning 57 bases read in frame from base 1. Relative to germline, V is missing 1 base and J is missing 1 base, with 15 bases of the junction outside any gene match. The investigation overall reported the following: Most CMV-associated TCR beta chains appeared to be HLA-restricted in a later analysis, and the HLA associations seemed to be driven largely by CMV exposure. In a later analysis, HLA-associated TCR beta chains showed more clonal expansion and lower generation probabilities than non-associated chains that were equally common. Because HLA typing was missing for some donors at each locus, association tests included only the typed subset. A cluster of highly shared sequence variants was judged likely to be a technical artifact of the sequencing pipeline. Strong co-occurrence of HLA alleles, especially DR and DQ, made assigning TCR associations to individual alleles difficult. Presence/absence analyses assumed roughly uniform sequencing depth across donors, an assumption that may not hold. According to a later analysis, TCR association rates differed among HLA loci, with DRB1 alleles showing the most associated TCRs and HLA-C alleles showing the fewest. The classifier was reported to diagnose cytomegalovirus status with high specificity and sensitivity in both the original and validation cohorts. Most TCR sequences were observed very rarely across donors, whereas some public TCRs were present in many individuals. The only immune exposure information available for the cohort was CMV serostatus. The study listed 150 to 200 TCR beta chains as associated with cytomegalovirus. Only TCR beta chains were sequenced in this cohort, and the absence of alpha or paired-chain data limited detectable features. A later genetic analysis associated a missense DCLRE1C variant with V-gene and J-gene trimming of TCR beta chains, and an independent cohort replicated the association. In a later genetic analysis, fewer N-insertions in productive TCRs were reported among donors in an Asian-associated ancestry cluster than the 666-donor mean. A few of the identified cytomegalovirus-associated TCR beta chains were confirmed in vitro to be specific for cytomegalovirus antigens. Because the 87-base-pair reads could not distinguish some IMGT-functional V segments, including TRBV6-2 and TRBV6-3, those segments were excluded. Because counts were too low, about 15 rarely observed V segments, including chromosome 9 orphons, were left out of the earlier analysis of a few hundred of the donors. A further reported finding was that TCR beta sequences accurately predicted the HLA-A and HLA-B alleles for most subjects in the first cohort. It was suggested by the authors that the approach could potentially be generalized to other disease states and immunological phenotypes. Correlated functional status among segregating V segments might be attributable to linkage disequilibrium, but an unknown experimental factor could not be ruled out. In a later analysis, over 15,000 TCR beta sequences were associated with specific HLA alleles at a false discovery rate of 0.05. An earlier analysis of some 590 of the donors showed that most TCR beta V segments appeared in productive rearrangements either about 87% or about 30% of the time, which broadly matched IMGT annotations. A later analysis reported that several top co-occurrence clusters appeared linked to parvovirus B19, influenza, CMV and Epstein-Barr virus.

The cohort was made up of approximately 670 healthy bone marrow donors. Cohort members were all nominally healthy when sampled, although unrecorded immune exposures were likely present. The donor tested CMV seronegative, placing the donor among the approximately 360 seronegative members of the cohort. A peripheral blood sample was collected from each donor, and TCR beta sequencing was performed on peripheral blood mononuclear cells. The Qiagen DNeasy Blood Extraction Kit was used to extract genomic DNA from the blood cell samples. The library was generated by the immunoSEQ multiplex PCR assay. A mixture of 60 forward primers for TCR Vbeta segments and 13 reverse primers for TCR Jbeta segments was used in the multiplex PCR. The CDR3 region of rearranged TCR beta genes was amplified from genomic DNA with a multiplex PCR assay. On the Illumina HiSeq System, the amplified TCR beta libraries were sequenced as 87-base-pair reads. From the authors' description of their analysis: In a later analysis, around 80 million unique TCR beta chains were counted across the approximately 670 repertoires, and roughly 11 million of these chains were shared by at least two donors. A nearest-neighbor algorithm error-corrected the raw reads and collapsed the reads into unique sequences, merging closely related sequences to remove PCR and sequencing errors. CDR3 sequences were aligned to IMGT reference sequences to assign V, D and J gene segments. For a sequence to be retained, a match of at least six nucleotides to both a V gene segment and a J gene segment was required. Rearrangements were called productive when the CDR3 lacked stop codons and stayed in frame with V and J; all others were non-productive. CDR3 was defined by IMGT convention, running from the second conserved V-encoded cysteine to the conserved J-encoded phenylalanine. In an earlier analysis of roughly 610 of the donors, sequences lacking an unambiguous match to a single V gene segment were excluded. An earlier analysis of several hundred of the donors called V segments functional above 56.7% productive rearrangements and segregating when the between-donor standard deviation exceeded 5%. To diagnose cytomegalovirus status from the catalog of TCR beta chain sequences, a statistical classification framework was built. V and J gene assignment, in a later analysis, came from comparing TCR nucleotide sequences with IMGT/GENE-DB human TR gene sequences. In a later analysis, CDR3 sequences and most-parsimonious VDJ recombination scenarios were assigned using the TCRdist pipeline. In a later analysis, each TCR beta chain was defined by its CDR3 amino acid sequence together with its V-gene family, and reads lacking a unique V-gene family were excluded. As a way to deal with suspected cross-contamination and a sequencing artifact, a later analysis dropped more than 500 nucleotide sequences that were highly shared and had low generation probability. In a later analysis, a clonal expansion index was calculated for each public chain from normalized within-repertoire ranks of inferred template counts. In a later analysis, generation probabilities were computed with a VDJ recombination model fitted to out-of-frame rearrangements, and the resulting probabilities were checked against IGoR. Hypergeometric tests were used in a later analysis to score TCR-TCR, TCR-HLA and TCR-CMV co-occurrence, with a repertoire-size bias correction applied to the TCR pairs. A later analysis estimated false discovery rates by permuting HLA or CMV assignments 20 times. A later analysis grouped co-occurring TCRs with DBSCAN, adding TCRdist sequence similarity when clustering within HLA-allele-positive subsets. For co-occurrence clustering, repertoires with fewer than 30,000 or more than 120,000 public chains were excluded, along with 4 to 6 repertoires with anomalous nucleotide sharing. TCRdb mirrors the immuneACCESS table, restricted to in-frame sequences. Some clones are absent from its copies; in checked studies, under half trace to an unresolved V gene, and the reason for the others is unknown. The V and J calls and the clone size are those of that table, but D and trimming were determined from the DNA. The sample table holds 130,000 or so clones, of which over 75% were seen once. Clones ranked in the top ten supply less than 2% of the sample.

This clone was seen more than once but under ten times. Which antigen it targets is not known. No quality values exist for individual bases; no much larger clone is one base distant. This receptor was taken from a man aged 35 to 55 in good health and CMV-seronegative. The sequencing input was PBMCs. Recombination linked TRBV7-6 to TRBJ2-5; TRBD2 lines up with 7 middle nucleotides. The DNA reads as follows: TGTGCCAGCAGCTTAGGTTGGGACTATTCACAAGGCGCCCAAGAGACCCAGTACTTC. Translation gives CASSLGWDYSQGAQETQYF.